Listed below are T cell receptor beta chains from one sample, sequenced in a study of CD8+CD57+ T cells in acquired aplastic anemia. A single record per CDR3 protein comes from TCRdb applying MiXCR to the reads. The repertoire holds roughly 200,000 distinct CDR3 sequences, with less than 65% as singletons. Sequencing was done on a sample of sorted CD4+, CD8+, or CD8+CD57+ T cells (not recorded which) from PBMCs. These receptors all come from a human donor with aplastic anemia. Both conserved end residues are part of each CDR3. The D gene is left open where the match is weak. Rows give clone size only sometimes, using once, few, many, or a class for an expanded clone.

j_gene,v_gene,d_gene,abundance,CDR3aa,CDR3nt
TRBJ1-6,TRBV2,NA,NA,CASSGQVYNSPLHF,TGTGCCAGCAGCGGACAAGTCTATAATTCACCCCTCCACTTT
TRBJ1-3,TRBV20-1,NA,NA,CSAWDRLLNTIYF,TGCAGTGCTTGGGACCGACTTTTGAACACCATATATTTT
TRBJ2-5,TRBV2,TRBD2,NA,CASSETSGSSGETQYF,TGTGCCAGCAGTGAGACTAGCGGGAGTTCGGGGGAGACCCAGTACTTC
TRBJ1-1,TRBV27,NA,many,CASSRTATNTEAFF,TGTGCCAGCAGTCGGACAGCGACGAACACTGAAGCTTTCTTT
TRBJ2-1,TRBV19,TRBD2,NA,CASSPVAGEDYNEHFF,TGTGCCAGCAGTCCCGTAGCGGGAGAGGATTACAATGAGCATTTCTTC
TRBJ2-7,TRBV5-1,NA,NA,CASRIEGENYEQYF,TGCGCCAGCCGGATCGAAGGGGAAAACTACGAGCAGTACTTC
TRBJ2-3,TRBV24-1,TRBD1,NA,CASKLRPGTGGRTDTQYF,TGTGCCAGCAAGTTACGACCCGGGACAGGGGGCCGCACAGATACGCAGTATTTT
TRBJ2-5,TRBV15,NA,NA,CATSRAENQRGARETQYF,TGTGCCACCAGCAGAGCCGAAAACCAAAGGGGGGCAAGAGAGACCCAGTACTTC
TRBJ1-6,TRBV7-2,NA,few,CASSLGPSPLHF,TGTGCCAGCAGCTTAGGCCCCTCACCCCTCCACTTT
TRBJ1-1,TRBV24-1,NA,NA,CATSDPGYTEAFF,TGTGCCACCAGTGACCCCGGTTACACTGAAGCTTTCTTT
TRBJ2-2,TRBV10-3,TRBD2,NA,CAISESPGLVIVGELFF,TGTGCCATCAGTGAGTCTCCGGGACTAGTAATCGTCGGGGAGCTGTTTTTT
TRBJ1-2,TRBV10-3,NA,NA,CAISESSGDANYGYTF,TGTGCCATCAGTGAGTCTTCGGGGGATGCTAACTATGGCTACACCTTC
TRBJ2-7,TRBV5-1,NA,NA,CASSKDGEVARYF,TGCGCCAGCAGCAAGGACGGAGAGGTGGCGAGGTACTTC
TRBJ2-3,TRBV15,TRBD2,once,CATSRELAGGGDTQYF,TGTGCCACCAGCAGAGAACTAGCGGGGGGAGGGGATACGCAGTATTTT
TRBJ1-1,TRBV19,TRBD1,many,CASRRGPGQGNTEAFF,TGTGCCAGTAGGCGAGGACCGGGACAGGGGAACACTGAAGCTTTCTTT
TRBJ1-1,TRBV7-8,TRBD1,NA,CASSLGTGDFTEAFF,TGTGCCAGCAGCCTGGGGACAGGGGATTTCACTGAAGCTTTCTTT
TRBJ2-7,TRBV12-3/TRBV12-4,NA,NA,CASSLDGTPTQQYF,TGTGCCAGCAGTTTAGACGGAACCCCTACGCAGCAGTACTTC
TRBJ2-3,TRBV10-3,TRBD1,NA,CAISERVGTGVDTQYF,TGTGCCATCAGTGAGAGAGTTGGGACAGGGGTAGATACGCAGTATTTT
TRBJ1-2,TRBV5-6,NA,NA,CASSDSYGYTF,TGTGCCAGCAGCGACAGCTATGGCTACACCTTC
TRBJ2-3,TRBV7-8,NA,NA,CACSFNAGWDTDTQYF,TGTGCCTGCAGCTTTAACGCGGGATGGGACACAGATACGCAGTATTTT
TRBJ2-7,TRBV10-3,NA,NA,CAISEGTNYEQYF,TGTGCCATCAGTGAGGGGACCAACTACGAGCAGTACTTC
TRBJ2-7,TRBV7-9,NA,NA,CASSLIASYEQYF,TGTGCCAGCAGCTTGATAGCGTCCTACGAGCAGTACTTC
TRBJ1-6,TRBV20-1,NA,NA,CSAREGSPLHF,TGCAGTGCTAGAGAGGGGTCACCCCTCCACTTT
TRBJ2-5,TRBV7-9,NA,NA,CASSLGRVSGETQYF,TGTGCCAGCAGCTTAGGCAGGGTTTCGGGAGAGACCCAGTACTTC
TRBJ1-1,TRBV7-8,NA,NA,CASSLKLGPEAFF,TGTGCCAGCAGCTTAAAGCTGGGACCTGAAGCTTTCTTT
TRBJ2-2,TRBV7-8,NA,many,CAGLNTGELFF,TGTGCCGGCCTTAACACCGGGGAGCTGTTTTTT
TRBJ1-2,TRBV29-1,NA,NA,CSVGALAGPGDYGYTF,TGCAGCGTTGGGGCTCTCGCGGGACCCGGTGACTATGGCTACACCTTC
TRBJ2-7,TRBV2,NA,few,CASSEEIGGNSYEQYF,TGTGCCAGCAGTGAAGAGATTGGCGGGAACTCCTACGAGCAGTACTTC
TRBJ1-3,TRBV20-1,NA,NA,CSASGRDTIYF,TGCAGTGCCTCTGGGAGGGACACCATATATTTT
TRBJ2-3,TRBV7-3,NA,NA,CASSLIPSTSTDTQYF,TGTGCCAGCAGCTTAATTCCTAGCACGAGCACAGATACGCAGTATTTT
TRBJ2-5,TRBV5-6,NA,many,CASSLAGGSTLETQYF,TGTGCCAGCAGCTTGGCTGGTGGAAGCACCTTAGAGACCCAGTACTTC
TRBJ2-1,TRBV5-1,TRBD2,NA,CASTLGGSNEQFF,TGCGCCAGCACCCTGGGGGGGAGCAATGAGCAGTTCTTC
TRBJ2-5,TRBV15,NA,NA,CATSRTLRETQYF,TGTGCCACCAGCAGGACACTCCGGGAGACCCAGTACTTC
TRBJ2-7,TRBV10-3,TRBD1,NA,CATVGQGESYEQYF,TGTGCCACCGTGGGACAGGGGGAATCCTACGAGCAGTACTTC
TRBJ2-2,TRBV2,TRBD2,NA,CASSDLRTSGGQGTGELFF,TGTGCCAGCAGTGACTTGAGGACTAGCGGGGGCCAGGGGACCGGGGAGCTGTTTTTT
TRBJ2-1,TRBV2,TRBD2,NA,CASIGLAGNNEQFF,TGTGCCAGCATTGGACTAGCGGGAAACAATGAGCAGTTCTTC
TRBJ1-2,TRBV7-3,NA,NA,CASSLRGGVGGYTF,TGTGCCAGCAGCTTACGCGGAGGAGTAGGTGGCTACACCTTC
TRBJ2-2,TRBV9,TRBD1,many,CASSTTGADTGELFF,TGTGCCAGCAGCACGACAGGGGCAGACACCGGGGAGCTGTTTTTT
TRBJ1-3,TRBV10-3,TRBD1,NA,CASAEGGADGNTIYF,TGTGCCAGCGCGGAAGGGGGCGCGGATGGAAACACCATATATTTT
TRBJ1-2,TRBV20-1,NA,NA,CSAREGGGSYTF,TGCAGTGCTAGAGAAGGGGGGGGTTCCTACACCTTC
TRBJ2-1,TRBV5-1,TRBD2,NA,CASSPGAGGGNEQFF,TGCGCCAGCTCCCCGGGGGCGGGGGGCGGAAATGAGCAGTTCTTC
TRBJ1-6,TRBV20-1,TRBD1,few,CSARAGTENSPLHF,TGCAGTGCTAGAGCGGGGACAGAGAATTCACCCCTCCACTTT
TRBJ1-2,TRBV20-1,NA,once,CSASPGEGWVRTF,TGCAGTGCTAGTCCTGGGGAGGGGTGGGTTCGCACCTTC
TRBJ2-7,TRBV19,NA,NA,CASSMAGRAYEQYF,TGTGCCAGTAGTATGGCGGGCAGGGCGTACGAGCAGTACTTC
TRBJ1-2,TRBV12-5,NA,many,CASGPGPNYGYTF,TGTGCTAGTGGTCCGGGGCCTAACTATGGCTACACCTTC
TRBJ2-7,TRBV7-6,NA,NA,CASSLVEGAYEQYF,TGTGCCAGCAGCTTAGTGGAGGGAGCCTACGAGCAGTACTTC
TRBJ1-2,TRBV9,NA,NA,CASSVLGGASGYTF,TGTGCCAGCAGCGTCCTGGGGGGGGCGAGTGGCTACACCTTC
TRBJ2-3,TRBV27,NA,NA,CASSLSYSTDTQYF,TGTGCCAGCAGTTTAAGTTATAGCACAGATACGCAGTATTTT
TRBJ1-2,TRBV10-3,TRBD1,NA,CASSGTGGTDGYTF,TGTGCCAGCAGCGGGACAGGGGGCACTGATGGCTACACCTTC
TRBJ2-2,TRBV5-1,NA,NA,CASSPSGGGSYNGELFF,TGCGCCAGCAGCCCCTCGGGGGGCGGGAGCTATAACGGGGAGCTGTTTTTT
TRBJ1-1,TRBV11-2,NA,NA,CASSLNTNTEAFF,TGTGCCAGCAGCTTGAACACCAACACTGAAGCTTTCTTT
TRBJ2-7,TRBV27,NA,NA,CASSPWTASYEQYF,TGTGCCAGCAGTCCCTGGACAGCCTCCTACGAGCAGTACTTC
TRBJ2-5,TRBV5-8,TRBD1,NA,CASSLVGTGRETQYF,TGTGCCAGCAGCTTGGTGGGGACAGGGAGGGAGACCCAGTACTTC
TRBJ2-2,TRBV9,NA,NA,CASSVSSPTGELFF,TGTGCCAGCAGCGTTTCTAGTCCCACCGGGGAGCTGTTTTTT
TRBJ2-1,TRBV29-1,TRBD1,many,CSVRTGTHNEQFF,TGCAGCGTTCGGACAGGGACCCACAATGAGCAGTTCTTC
TRBJ2-3,TRBV20-1,NA,many,CSARPGARTDTQYF,TGCAGTGCTAGACCGGGGGCCCGCACAGATACGCAGTATTTT
TRBJ1-1,TRBV20-1,NA,once,CSPTSNGAEAFF,TGCAGTCCTACTAGCAACGGCGCTGAAGCTTTCTTT
TRBJ2-7,TRBV20-1,TRBD2,many,CSARGLAGYYEQYF,TGCAGTGCTAGAGGACTAGCGGGGTACTACGAGCAGTACTTC
TRBJ1-1,TRBV20-1,NA,NA,CSAREGGRATEAFF,TGCAGTGCTAGGGAAGGTGGGAGGGCCACTGAAGCTTTCTTT
TRBJ1-6,TRBV2,NA,NA,CASSLGGAYNSPLHF,TGTGCCAGTTCCTTAGGGGGGGCTTATAATTCACCCCTCCACTTT